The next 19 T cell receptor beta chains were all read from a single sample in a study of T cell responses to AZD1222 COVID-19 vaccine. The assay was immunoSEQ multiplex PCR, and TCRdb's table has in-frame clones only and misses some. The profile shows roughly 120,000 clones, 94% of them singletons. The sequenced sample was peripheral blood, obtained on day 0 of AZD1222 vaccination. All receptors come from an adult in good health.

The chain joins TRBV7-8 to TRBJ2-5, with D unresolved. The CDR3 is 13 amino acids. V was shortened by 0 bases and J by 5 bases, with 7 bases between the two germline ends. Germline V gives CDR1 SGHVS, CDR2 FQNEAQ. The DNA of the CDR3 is TGTGCCAGCAGCTTAGCTGGGTTGGAGACCCAGTACTTC. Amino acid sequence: CASSLAGLETQYF.

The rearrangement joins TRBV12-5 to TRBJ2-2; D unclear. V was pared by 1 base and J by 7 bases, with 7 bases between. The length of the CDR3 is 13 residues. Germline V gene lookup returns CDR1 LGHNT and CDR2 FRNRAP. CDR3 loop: CASGLGPGGELFF. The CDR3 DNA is TGTGCTAGTGGTTTGGGCCCCGGCGGGGAGCTGTTTTTT.

CDR3 coding DNA: TGCGCCAGCAGCCAAGTGGGGTTTGGGACTAGCGGGAGCTCCTACAATGAGCAGTTCTTC. This gives the protein CASSQVGFGTSGSSYNEQFF. The V call is TRBV4-3, the J call TRBJ2-1; 14 nucleotides line up with TRBD2. Trimming at V came to 1 base and at J to 0 bases, leaving 8 bases not matched to a gene. Germline loops: CDR1 LGHNA, CDR2 YSLEER. CDR3 length: 20 amino acids.

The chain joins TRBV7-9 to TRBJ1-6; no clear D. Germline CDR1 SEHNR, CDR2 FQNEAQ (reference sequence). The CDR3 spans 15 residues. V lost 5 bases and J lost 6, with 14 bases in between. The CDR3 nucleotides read TGTGCCAGCAGCGAAGCGGGCTACCCTAATTCACCCCTCCACTTT. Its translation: CASSEAGYPNSPLHF.

CDR3 amino acids: CASSQGTTYEQYF. CDR3 nucleotides: TGTGCCAGCAGCCAAGGGACTACCTACGAGCAGTACTTC. The J gene is TRBJ2-7, the V gene TRBV3-1 (or the pseudogene TRBV3-2); a possible D gene is TRBD2 (6 bases). Germline V gene lookup returns CDR1 LGHDT and CDR2 YNNKEL (reference sequence). CDR3 size: 13 residues. V shed 1 base and J shed 2 bases, with 6 bases lying between them.

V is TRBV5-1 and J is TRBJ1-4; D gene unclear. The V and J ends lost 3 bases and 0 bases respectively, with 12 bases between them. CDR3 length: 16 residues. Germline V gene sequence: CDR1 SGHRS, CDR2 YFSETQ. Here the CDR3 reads CASSSGRDTTNEKLFF. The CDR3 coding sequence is TGCGCCAGCAGCTCTGGGAGGGATACAACTAATGAAAAACTGTTTTTT.

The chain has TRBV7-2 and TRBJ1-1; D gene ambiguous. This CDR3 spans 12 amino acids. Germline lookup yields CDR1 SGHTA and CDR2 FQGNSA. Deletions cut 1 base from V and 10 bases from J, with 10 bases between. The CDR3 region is CASSLGAGGAFF. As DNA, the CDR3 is TGTGCCAGCAGCTTAGGGGCGGGAGGAGCTTTCTTT.

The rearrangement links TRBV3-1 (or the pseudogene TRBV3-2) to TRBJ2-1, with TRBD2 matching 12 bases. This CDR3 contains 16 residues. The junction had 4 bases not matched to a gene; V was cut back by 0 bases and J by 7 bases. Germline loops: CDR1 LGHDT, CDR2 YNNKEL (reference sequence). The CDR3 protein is CASSQDPSGRVNEQFF. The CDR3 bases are TGTGCCAGCAGCCAAGATCCTAGCGGGAGGGTAAATGAGCAGTTCTTC.

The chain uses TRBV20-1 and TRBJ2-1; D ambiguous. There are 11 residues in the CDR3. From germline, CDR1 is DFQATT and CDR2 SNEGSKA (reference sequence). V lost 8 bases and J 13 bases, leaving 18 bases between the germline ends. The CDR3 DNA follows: TGCAGTTACGGACGCAATCTTGATCAGTTCTTC. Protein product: CSYGRNLDQFF.

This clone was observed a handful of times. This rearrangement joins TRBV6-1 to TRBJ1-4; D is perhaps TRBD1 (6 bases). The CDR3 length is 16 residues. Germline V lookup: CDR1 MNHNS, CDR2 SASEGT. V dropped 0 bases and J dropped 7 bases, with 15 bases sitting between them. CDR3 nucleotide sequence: TGTGCCAGCAGTGAAGCGGGGGGCTTACGGAGTGAAAAACTGTTTTTT. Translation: CASSEAGGLRSEKLFF.

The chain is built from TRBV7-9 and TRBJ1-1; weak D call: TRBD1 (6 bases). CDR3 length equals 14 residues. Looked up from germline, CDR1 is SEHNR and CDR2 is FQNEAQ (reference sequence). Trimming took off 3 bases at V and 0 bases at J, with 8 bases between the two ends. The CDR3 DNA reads TGTGCCAGCAGCTTTAGGGACATGAACACTGAAGCTTTCTTT. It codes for CASSFRDMNTEAFF.

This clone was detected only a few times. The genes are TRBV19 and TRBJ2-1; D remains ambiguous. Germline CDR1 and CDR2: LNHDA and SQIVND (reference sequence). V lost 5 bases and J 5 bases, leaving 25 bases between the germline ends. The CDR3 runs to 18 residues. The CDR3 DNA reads TGTGCCAGTAGTCCCCTCCCGGACGGCGGACCTGCTAACAATGAGCAGTTCTTC. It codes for CASSPLPDGGPANNEQFF.

CDR3 in DNA: TGTGCCAGCAGTTACAGGCAGGGGTATGGCTACACCTTC. It codes for CASSYRQGYGYTF. This chain uses TRBV6-5 with TRBJ1-2; a possible D gene is TRBD1 (6 bases). The CDR3 length is 13 residues. Germline values: CDR1 MNHEY, CDR2 SVGAGI. The germline V and J ends were trimmed by 2 bases and 5 bases, with 9 bases remaining between them.

CDR3 amino acids: CASSFDSGANVLTF. DNA for the CDR3: TGTGCCAGCAGTTTCGACTCTGGGGCCAACGTCCTGACTTTC. This chain joins TRBV27 and TRBJ2-6; D ambiguous. Trimming left V 3 bases short and J 0 bases short, with 3 bases between. CDR3 length: 14 residues. Germline loops: CDR1 MNHEY, CDR2 SMNVEV (reference sequence).

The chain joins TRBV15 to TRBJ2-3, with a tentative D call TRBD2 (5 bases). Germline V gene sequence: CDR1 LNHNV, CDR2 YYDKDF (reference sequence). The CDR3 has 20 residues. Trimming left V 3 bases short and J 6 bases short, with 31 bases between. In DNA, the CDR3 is TGTGCCACCAGCAGCGGGAAGGGCGAATTCTTGAATTCTGACCCTGATACGCAGTATTTT. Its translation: CATSSGKGEFLNSDPDTQYF.

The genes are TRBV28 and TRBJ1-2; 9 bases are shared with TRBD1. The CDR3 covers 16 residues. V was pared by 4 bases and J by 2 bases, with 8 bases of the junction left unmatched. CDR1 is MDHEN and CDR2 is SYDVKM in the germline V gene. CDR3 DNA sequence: TGTGCCAGCAGTTGGGGGGACAGGGTTGGGAACTATGGCTACACCTTC. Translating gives CASSWGDRVGNYGYTF.

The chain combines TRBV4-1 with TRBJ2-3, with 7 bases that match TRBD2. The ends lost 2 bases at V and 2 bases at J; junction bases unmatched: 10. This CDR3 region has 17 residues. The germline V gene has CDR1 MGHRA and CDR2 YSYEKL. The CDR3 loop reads CASSQPVASGYTDTQYF. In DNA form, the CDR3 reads TGCGCCAGCAGCCAACCGGTGGCTAGCGGCTACACAGATACGCAGTATTTT.

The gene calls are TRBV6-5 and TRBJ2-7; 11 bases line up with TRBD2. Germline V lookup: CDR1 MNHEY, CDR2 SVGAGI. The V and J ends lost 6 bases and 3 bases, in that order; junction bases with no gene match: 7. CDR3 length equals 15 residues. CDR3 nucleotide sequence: TGTGCCAGCAGGACGGGACTAGCGGACTTCTACGAGCAGTACTTC. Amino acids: CASRTGLADFYEQYF.

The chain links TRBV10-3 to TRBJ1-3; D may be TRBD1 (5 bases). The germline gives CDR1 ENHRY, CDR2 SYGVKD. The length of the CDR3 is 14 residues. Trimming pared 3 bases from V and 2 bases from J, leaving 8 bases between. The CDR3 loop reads CAISDRVAGNTIYF. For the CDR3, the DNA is TGTGCCATCAGTGACAGGGTGGCTGGAAACACCATATATTTT.